This T cell receptor beta chain was identified in a study of response to subunit inactivated influenza vaccine. The CDR3 contains 14 residues. The V gene end was trimmed by 6 bases and the J gene end by 2 bases; junction bases not matched to a gene: 3. The germline V gene has CDR1 MNHNS and CDR2 SASEGT. The sample holds many counts of this clonotype. The target antigen is unknown. Study outcomes and limitations: The authors proposed limited new T cell recruitment per seasonal influenza vaccination.

TCRdb independently ran MiXCR on the RT-PCR reads; one entry per CDR3 protein. The data show fewer than 800,000 distinct CDR3 sequences, 15% to 19% seen once. This sequence joins TRBV6-1 and TRBJ2-7; 11 positions match TRBD2. Sequences were derived from PBMCs from blood, sampled approximately 12 days after vaccination. This sequence was found in a man aged 50-60 years who received an inactivated influenza vaccine. The DNA for the CDR3 is TGTGCCAGCAGCCGTAGCGGGAGGGCCTACGAGCAGTACTTC. Translated, it gives CASSRSGRAYEQYF.